Listed below are T cell receptor beta chains from one sample, sequenced in a study of cytomegalovirus exposure and HLA in healthy donors. Sequenced by immunoSEQ multiplex PCR; TCRdb stores in-frame clones only, minus some. The sample carries about 150,000 clones, about three quarters recorded once. The sample taken for sequencing was PBMCs. Receptors were obtained from a man aged 35 to 55 in good health and CMV-seropositive. Each CDR3 is given with its conserved first and last residue. Each record gives: D gene, V gene, J gene, clone size, CDR3 protein, CDR3 DNA. D genes are given only for firm matches. Clone size appears in some rows only: once, few, many, or a class for an expanded clone.

d_gene: TRBD1; v_gene: TRBV7-8; j_gene: TRBJ2-5; abundance: NA; CDR3aa: CASSFRGQETQYF; CDR3nt: TGTGCCAGCAGCTTCAGGGGGCAAGAGACCCAGTACTTC
d_gene: NA; v_gene: TRBV29-1; j_gene: TRBJ2-7; abundance: once; CDR3aa: CSVQPNGVYEQYF; CDR3nt: TGCAGCGTTCAGCCGAACGGAGTCTACGAGCAGTACTTC
d_gene: NA; v_gene: TRBV5-4; j_gene: TRBJ2-7; abundance: NA; CDR3aa: CASSLRTEPYEQYF; CDR3nt: TGTGCCAGCAGCTTACGGACAGAACCCTACGAGCAGTACTTC
d_gene: NA; v_gene: TRBV4-2; j_gene: TRBJ2-7; abundance: NA; CDR3aa: CASSQGGVRGAEQYF; CDR3nt: TGTGCCAGCAGCCAAGGGGGTGTCAGGGGCGCCGAGCAGTACTTC
d_gene: NA; v_gene: TRBV28; j_gene: TRBJ2-2; abundance: NA; CDR3aa: CASSLWRGGSNTGELFF; CDR3nt: TGTGCCAGCAGTTTATGGAGAGGAGGTTCGAACACCGGGGAGCTGTTTTTT
d_gene: NA; v_gene: TRBV9; j_gene: TRBJ2-2; abundance: NA; CDR3aa: CASSALGTTGELFF; CDR3nt: TGTGCCAGCAGCGCCCTAGGGACAACCGGGGAGCTGTTTTTT
d_gene: TRBD2; v_gene: TRBV27; j_gene: TRBJ2-1; abundance: few; CDR3aa: CASTPSGRGNEQFF; CDR3nt: TGTGCCAGCACACCTAGCGGGAGGGGGAATGAGCAGTTCTTC
d_gene: NA; v_gene: TRBV7-3; j_gene: TRBJ2-1; abundance: NA; CDR3aa: CASSPDRSSDEQFF; CDR3nt: TGTGCCAGCAGCCCGGACCGATCTAGCGATGAGCAGTTCTTC
d_gene: TRBD1; v_gene: TRBV19; j_gene: TRBJ2-1; abundance: few; CDR3aa: CASSITTGSEGEQFF; CDR3nt: TGTGCCAGTAGTATAACGACAGGGTCAGAAGGTGAGCAGTTCTTC
d_gene: TRBD2; v_gene: TRBV29-1; j_gene: TRBJ2-7; abundance: once; CDR3aa: CSVEVAGGPHYEQYF; CDR3nt: TGCAGCGTTGAGGTAGCGGGAGGTCCCCACTACGAGCAGTACTTC
d_gene: NA; v_gene: TRBV11-3; j_gene: TRBJ2-7; abundance: once; CDR3aa: CASSAGVTYEQYF; CDR3nt: TGTGCCAGCAGCGCAGGGGTAACCTACGAGCAGTACTTC
d_gene: TRBD2; v_gene: TRBV7-2; j_gene: TRBJ2-7; abundance: NA; CDR3aa: CASSLVREGVEQYF; CDR3nt: TGTGCCAGCAGCTTAGTGCGGGAGGGGGTCGAGCAGTACTTC
d_gene: TRBD2; v_gene: TRBV7-8; j_gene: TRBJ2-1; abundance: NA; CDR3aa: CASSLPAGRNNEQFF; CDR3nt: TGTGCCAGCAGCCTCCCAGCGGGGCGGAATAATGAGCAGTTCTTC
d_gene: NA; v_gene: TRBV28; j_gene: TRBJ2-7; abundance: NA; CDR3aa: CASSSQIPYEQYF; CDR3nt: TGTGCCAGCAGTTCACAGATTCCCTACGAGCAGTACTTC
d_gene: TRBD1; v_gene: TRBV4-3; j_gene: TRBJ1-2; abundance: NA; CDR3aa: CASSQDFPVTGEKAFNYGYTF; CDR3nt: TGCGCCAGCAGCCAAGACTTCCCAGTTACAGGGGAGAAGGCTTTTAACTATGGCTACACCTTC
d_gene: NA; v_gene: TRBV13; j_gene: TRBJ1-1; abundance: once; CDR3aa: CASSLGGLDTEAFF; CDR3nt: TGTGCCAGCAGCTTAGGGGGCCTGGACACTGAAGCTTTCTTT
d_gene: TRBD1; v_gene: TRBV6-1; j_gene: TRBJ2-1; abundance: medium-sized; CDR3aa: CATSGTGFNEQFF; CDR3nt: TGTGCCACCTCCGGGACAGGGTTCAATGAGCAGTTCTTC
d_gene: NA; v_gene: TRBV21-1; j_gene: TRBJ2-1; abundance: NA; CDR3aa: CASSNWQDPYNEQFF; CDR3nt: TGTGCCAGCAGCAATTGGCAGGATCCCTACAATGAGCAGTTCTTC
d_gene: NA; v_gene: TRBV9; j_gene: TRBJ2-2; abundance: NA; CDR3aa: CASSVVAENTGELFF; CDR3nt: TGTGCCAGCAGCGTAGTGGCGGAAAACACCGGGGAGCTGTTTTTT
d_gene: NA; v_gene: TRBV6-5; j_gene: TRBJ1-5; abundance: NA; CDR3aa: CASSEARDQPQHF; CDR3nt: TGTGCCAGCAGTGAAGCCAGGGATCAGCCCCAGCATTTT
d_gene: TRBD1; v_gene: TRBV25-1; j_gene: TRBJ2-3; abundance: NA; CDR3aa: CASSQSGTGDTQYF; CDR3nt: TGTGCCAGCAGCCAATCCGGGACAGGAGATACGCAGTATTTT
d_gene: NA; v_gene: TRBV7-9; j_gene: TRBJ1-2; abundance: few; CDR3aa: CASSLEWGRISYTF; CDR3nt: TGTGCCAGCAGCTTAGAGTGGGGGCGGATAAGCTACACCTTC
d_gene: NA; v_gene: TRBV11-2; j_gene: TRBJ2-5; abundance: NA; CDR3aa: CASSLDYTGLSYVGETQYF; CDR3nt: TGTGCCAGCAGCTTAGACTATACGGGGTTGAGCTATGTGGGCGAGACCCAGTACTTC
d_gene: NA; v_gene: TRBV7-9; j_gene: TRBJ1-1; abundance: NA; CDR3aa: CASSLPGNPEAFF; CDR3nt: TGTGCCAGCAGCTTACCGGGGAATCCTGAAGCTTTCTTT
d_gene: TRBD2; v_gene: TRBV5-4; j_gene: TRBJ2-7; abundance: few; CDR3aa: CASSPLAGGNEQYF; CDR3nt: TGTGCCAGCAGCCCCCTAGCGGGAGGGAACGAGCAGTACTTC
d_gene: NA; v_gene: TRBV7-2; j_gene: TRBJ1-5; abundance: NA; CDR3aa: CASSLTPSNQPQHF; CDR3nt: TGTGCCAGCAGCTTGACACCTAGCAATCAGCCCCAGCATTTT
d_gene: NA; v_gene: TRBV6-5; j_gene: TRBJ1-4; abundance: NA; CDR3aa: CASSLWGGAEKLFF; CDR3nt: TGTGCCAGCAGTTTGTGGGGAGGGGCTGAAAAACTGTTTTTT
d_gene: TRBD1; v_gene: TRBV9; j_gene: TRBJ1-2; abundance: NA; CDR3aa: CASSPTGETYGYTF; CDR3nt: TGTGCCAGCAGCCCCACAGGGGAGACCTATGGCTACACCTTC
d_gene: TRBD1; v_gene: TRBV19; j_gene: TRBJ1-5; abundance: NA; CDR3aa: CASSQTGASNQPQHF; CDR3nt: TGTGCCAGTAGCCAGACAGGGGCCAGCAATCAGCCCCAGCATTTT
d_gene: TRBD1; v_gene: TRBV28; j_gene: TRBJ2-4; abundance: NA; CDR3aa: CASRRWDRADIQYF; CDR3nt: TGTGCCAGCCGAAGGTGGGACAGGGCAGACATTCAGTACTTC
d_gene: NA; v_gene: TRBV5-1; j_gene: TRBJ1-2; abundance: few; CDR3aa: CASSNGLIANYGYTF; CDR3nt: TGCGCCAGCAGCAACGGGTTGATAGCTAACTATGGCTACACCTTC
d_gene: NA; v_gene: TRBV4-3; j_gene: TRBJ2-1; abundance: NA; CDR3aa: CASSQLTGEGNNEQFF; CDR3nt: TGCGCCAGCAGCCAATTGACGGGAGAGGGGAACAATGAGCAGTTCTTC
d_gene: NA; v_gene: TRBV14; j_gene: TRBJ2-5; abundance: NA; CDR3aa: CASSQASGIGAAQYF; CDR3nt: TGTGCCAGCAGCCAAGCCTCGGGGATCGGAGCGGCCCAGTACTTC
d_gene: TRBD1; v_gene: TRBV5-4; j_gene: TRBJ2-7; abundance: NA; CDR3aa: CASSIDRVPSYEQYF; CDR3nt: TGTGCCAGCAGCATAGACAGGGTCCCCTCCTACGAGCAGTACTTC
d_gene: NA; v_gene: TRBV7-2; j_gene: TRBJ2-7; abundance: NA; CDR3aa: CASSLGQPSSYEQYF; CDR3nt: TGTGCCAGCAGCTTAGGACAGCCAAGCTCCTACGAGCAGTACTTC
d_gene: NA; v_gene: TRBV5-6; j_gene: TRBJ1-4; abundance: NA; CDR3aa: CASSLGGRSNEKLFF; CDR3nt: TGTGCCAGCAGCTTAGGAGGACGGTCTAATGAAAAACTGTTTTTT
d_gene: TRBD1; v_gene: TRBV2; j_gene: TRBJ1-5; abundance: NA; CDR3aa: CASSAWTGINQPQHF; CDR3nt: TGTGCCAGCAGTGCCTGGACAGGGATCAATCAGCCCCAGCATTTT
d_gene: NA; v_gene: TRBV2; j_gene: TRBJ1-6; abundance: few; CDR3aa: CASRGPENSPLHF; CDR3nt: TGTGCCAGCAGGGGGCCGGAGAATTCACCCCTCCACTTT
d_gene: NA; v_gene: TRBV9; j_gene: TRBJ2-1; abundance: NA; CDR3aa: CASSVGPLNEQFF; CDR3nt: TGTGCCAGCAGCGTAGGGCCGTTGAATGAGCAGTTCTTC
d_gene: TRBD2; v_gene: TRBV5-8; j_gene: TRBJ2-2; abundance: NA; CDR3aa: CASSSGLAGYHGELFF; CDR3nt: TGTGCCAGCAGCTCCGGACTAGCGGGATATCACGGGGAGCTGTTTTTT
d_gene: NA; v_gene: TRBV10-1; j_gene: TRBJ2-1; abundance: NA; CDR3aa: CASSEGGPYNEQFF; CDR3nt: TGCGCCAGCAGTGAGGGAGGCCCTTACAATGAGCAGTTCTTC
d_gene: TRBD2; v_gene: TRBV18; j_gene: TRBJ2-1; abundance: NA; CDR3aa: CASSPPLLAEGYNEQFF; CDR3nt: TGTGCCAGCTCACCACCCTTACTAGCGGAAGGGTACAATGAGCAGTTCTTC
d_gene: NA; v_gene: TRBV21-1; j_gene: TRBJ2-7; abundance: NA; CDR3aa: CASSARKRGKLYEQYF; CDR3nt: TGTGCCAGCAGCGCCCGGAAGAGGGGGAAACTCTACGAGCAGTACTTC
d_gene: NA; v_gene: TRBV15; j_gene: TRBJ1-3; abundance: NA; CDR3aa: CATSRGRHGGNTIYF; CDR3nt: TGTGCCACCAGCAGAGGGAGGCACGGTGGAAACACCATATATTTT
d_gene: NA; v_gene: TRBV6-5; j_gene: TRBJ1-6; abundance: NA; CDR3aa: CASSYTDRYSPLHF; CDR3nt: TGTGCCAGCAGTTACACGGACAGATACTCACCCCTCCACTTT